This T cell receptor (beta chain) appears in the sequencing data of a study of cytomegalovirus exposure and HLA in healthy donors. PCR amplification relied on 60 Vbeta primers (plus 13 Jbeta primers). This table comes from immunoSEQ multiplex PCR, and its TCRdb copy is limited to in-frame clones, with some not included. The repertoire has some 150,000 clones, over 60% of them found once; the top ten carry about 3%. Overall study results and limits: Later analysis demonstrated an association between a missense DCLRE1C variant and TCR beta V- and J-gene trimming.

Notes on this clone: Its antigen is still unknown.

This CDR3 is built from 14 residues. Trimming left V 5 bases short and J 1 base short, with 10 bases between. Germline V gene sequence: CDR1 SGHNT, CDR2 YENEEA. The sequencing input was PBMCs. This clonotype was sampled from a man aged 40-49 years in good health and CMV-seropositive. The V and J genes are TRBV11-3 and TRBJ2-3; a weak D match, TRBD2 (5 bases). The CDR3 bases are TGTGCCAGCAGCCTCCAAGCGGGCACAGATACGCAGTATTTT. This encodes CASSLQAGTDTQYF.